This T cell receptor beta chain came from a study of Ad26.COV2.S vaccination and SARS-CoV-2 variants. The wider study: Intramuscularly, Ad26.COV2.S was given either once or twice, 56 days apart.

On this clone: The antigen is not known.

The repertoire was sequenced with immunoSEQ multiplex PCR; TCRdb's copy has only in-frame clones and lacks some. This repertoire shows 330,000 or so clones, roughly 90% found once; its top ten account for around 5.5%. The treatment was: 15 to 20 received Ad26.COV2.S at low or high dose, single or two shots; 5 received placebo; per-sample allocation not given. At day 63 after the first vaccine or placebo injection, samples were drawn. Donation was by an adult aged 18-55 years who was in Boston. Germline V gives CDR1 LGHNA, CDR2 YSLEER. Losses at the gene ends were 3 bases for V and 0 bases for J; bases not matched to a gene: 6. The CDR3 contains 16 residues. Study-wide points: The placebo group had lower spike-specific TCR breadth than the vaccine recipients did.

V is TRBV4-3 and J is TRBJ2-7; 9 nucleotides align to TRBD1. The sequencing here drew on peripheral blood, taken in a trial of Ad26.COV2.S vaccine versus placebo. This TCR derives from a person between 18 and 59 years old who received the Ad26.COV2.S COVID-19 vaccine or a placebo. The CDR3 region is CASSHLPGQGSYEQYF. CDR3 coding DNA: TGCGCCAGCAGCCACCTTCCGGGACAGGGCTCCTACGAGCAGTACTTC.